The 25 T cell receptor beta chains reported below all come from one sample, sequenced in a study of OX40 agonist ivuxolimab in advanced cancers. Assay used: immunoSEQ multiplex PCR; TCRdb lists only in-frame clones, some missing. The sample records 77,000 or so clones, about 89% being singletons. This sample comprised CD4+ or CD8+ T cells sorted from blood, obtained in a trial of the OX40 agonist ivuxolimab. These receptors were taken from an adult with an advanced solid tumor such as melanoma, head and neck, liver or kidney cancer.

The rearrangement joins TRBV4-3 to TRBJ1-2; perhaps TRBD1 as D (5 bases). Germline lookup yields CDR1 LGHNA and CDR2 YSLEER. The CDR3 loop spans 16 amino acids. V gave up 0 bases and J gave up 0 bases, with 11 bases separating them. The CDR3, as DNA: TGCGCCAGCAGCCAAGAGTCGGGGGACCCTAACTATGGCTACACCTTC. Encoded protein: CASSQESGDPNYGYTF.

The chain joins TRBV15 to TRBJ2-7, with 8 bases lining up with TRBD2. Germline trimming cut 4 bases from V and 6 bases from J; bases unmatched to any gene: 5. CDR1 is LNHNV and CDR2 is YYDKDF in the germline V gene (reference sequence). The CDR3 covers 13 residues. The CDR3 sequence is CATSTSGRSEQYF. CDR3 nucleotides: TGTGCCACCAGCACGAGCGGGAGAAGCGAGCAGTACTTC.

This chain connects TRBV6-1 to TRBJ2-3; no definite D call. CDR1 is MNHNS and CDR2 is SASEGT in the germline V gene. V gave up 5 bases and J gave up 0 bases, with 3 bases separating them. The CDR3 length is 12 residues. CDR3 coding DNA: TGTGCCAGCAGTTGGAGCACAGATACGCAGTATTTT. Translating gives CASSWSTDTQYF.

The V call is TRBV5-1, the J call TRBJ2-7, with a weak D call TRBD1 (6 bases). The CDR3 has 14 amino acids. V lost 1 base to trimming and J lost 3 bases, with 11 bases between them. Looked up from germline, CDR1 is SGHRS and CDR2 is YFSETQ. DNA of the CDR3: TGCGCCAGCAGCTTGCTGCAGGGGTACTACGAGCAGTACTTC. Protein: CASSLLQGYYEQYF.

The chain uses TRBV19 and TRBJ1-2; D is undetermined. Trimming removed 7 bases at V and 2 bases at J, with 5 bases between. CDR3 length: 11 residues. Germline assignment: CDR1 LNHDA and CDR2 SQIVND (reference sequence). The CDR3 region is CASMANYGYTF. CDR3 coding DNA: TGTGCCAGTATGGCGAACTATGGCTACACCTTC.

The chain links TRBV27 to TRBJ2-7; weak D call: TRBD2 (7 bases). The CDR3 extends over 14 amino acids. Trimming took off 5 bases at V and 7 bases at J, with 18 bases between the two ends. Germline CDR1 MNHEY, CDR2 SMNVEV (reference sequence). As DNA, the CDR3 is TGTGCCAGCAGTGGGGGGGCTAGCGTAGGGGAGCAGTACTTC. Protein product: CASSGGASVGEQYF.

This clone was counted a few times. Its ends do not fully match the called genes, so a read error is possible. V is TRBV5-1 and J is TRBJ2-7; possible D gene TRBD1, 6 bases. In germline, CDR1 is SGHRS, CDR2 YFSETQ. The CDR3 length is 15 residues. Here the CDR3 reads CASSPGQYVSTLSLF. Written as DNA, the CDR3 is TGCGCCAGCAGCCCCGGACAGTACGTCTCTACCCTCTCCCTCTTC.

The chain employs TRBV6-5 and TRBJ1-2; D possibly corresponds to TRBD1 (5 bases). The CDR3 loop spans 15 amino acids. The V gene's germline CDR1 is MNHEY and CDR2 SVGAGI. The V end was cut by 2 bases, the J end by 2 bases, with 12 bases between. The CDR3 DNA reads TGTGCCAGCAGTTACACTTCTCGGGGGAACTATGGCTACACCTTC. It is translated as CASSYTSRGNYGYTF.

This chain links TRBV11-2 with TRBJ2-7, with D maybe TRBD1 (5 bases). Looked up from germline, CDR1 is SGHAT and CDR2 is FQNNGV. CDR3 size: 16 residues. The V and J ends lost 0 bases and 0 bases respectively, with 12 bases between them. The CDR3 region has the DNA TGTGCCAGCAGCTTAGATGGCAGGGCCTACTCCTACGAGCAGTACTTC. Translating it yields CASSLDGRAYSYEQYF.

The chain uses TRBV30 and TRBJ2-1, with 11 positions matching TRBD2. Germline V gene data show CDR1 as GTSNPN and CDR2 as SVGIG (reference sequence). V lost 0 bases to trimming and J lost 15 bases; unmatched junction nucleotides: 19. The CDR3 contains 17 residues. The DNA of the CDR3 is TGTGCCTGGAGTGTACCCCTCTTAGCGGGAGGGCCCTCTATAGTGTTCTTC. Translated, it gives CAWSVPLLAGGPSIVFF. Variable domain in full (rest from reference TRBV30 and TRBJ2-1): SQTIHQWPATLVQPVGSPLSLECTVEGTSNPNLYWYRQAAGRGLQLLFYSVGIGQISSEVPQNLSASRPQDRQFILSSKKLLLSDSGFYLCAWSVPLLAGGPSIVFFGPGTRLTVL.

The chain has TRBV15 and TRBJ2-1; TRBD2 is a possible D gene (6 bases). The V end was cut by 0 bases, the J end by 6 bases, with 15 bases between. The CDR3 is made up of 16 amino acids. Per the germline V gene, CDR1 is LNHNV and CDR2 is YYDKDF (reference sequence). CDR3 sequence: CATSRDLGFGGNEQFF. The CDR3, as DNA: TGTGCCACCAGCAGAGATCTTGGGTTCGGGGGCAATGAGCAGTTCTTC. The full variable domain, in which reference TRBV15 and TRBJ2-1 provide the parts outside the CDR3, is DAMVIQNPRYQVTQFGKPVTLSCSQTLNHNVMYWYQQKSSQAPKLLFHYYDKDFNNEADTPDNFQSRRPNTSFCFLDIRSPGLGDTAMYLCATSRDLGFGGNEQFFGPGTRLTVL.

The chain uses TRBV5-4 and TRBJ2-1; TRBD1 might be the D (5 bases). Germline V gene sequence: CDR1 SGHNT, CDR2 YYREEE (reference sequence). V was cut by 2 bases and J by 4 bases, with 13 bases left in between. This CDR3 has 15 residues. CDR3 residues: CASSFGQGGYNEQFF. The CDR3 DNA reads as TGTGCCAGCAGCTTCGGTCAGGGTGGGTACAATGAGCAGTTCTTC.

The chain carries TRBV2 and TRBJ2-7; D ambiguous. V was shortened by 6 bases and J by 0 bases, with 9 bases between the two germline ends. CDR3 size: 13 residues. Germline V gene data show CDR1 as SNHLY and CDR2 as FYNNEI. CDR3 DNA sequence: TGTGCCAGCAGACAGTGGAGCTCCTACGAGCAGTACTTC. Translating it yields CASRQWSSYEQYF.

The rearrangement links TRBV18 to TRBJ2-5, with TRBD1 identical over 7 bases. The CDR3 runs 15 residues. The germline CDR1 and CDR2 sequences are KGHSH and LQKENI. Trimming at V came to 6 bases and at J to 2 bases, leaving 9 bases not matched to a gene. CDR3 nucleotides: TGTGCCAGCTCCCGGGCCGGGACAGTACAAGAGACCCAGTACTTC. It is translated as CASSRAGTVQETQYF.

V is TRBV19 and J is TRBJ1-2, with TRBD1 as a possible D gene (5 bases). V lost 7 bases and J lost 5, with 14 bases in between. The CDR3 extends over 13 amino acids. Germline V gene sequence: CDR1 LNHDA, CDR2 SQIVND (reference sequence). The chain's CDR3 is CASTPGGVYGYTF. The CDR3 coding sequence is TGTGCCAGTACCCCCGGGGGGGTGTATGGCTACACCTTC.

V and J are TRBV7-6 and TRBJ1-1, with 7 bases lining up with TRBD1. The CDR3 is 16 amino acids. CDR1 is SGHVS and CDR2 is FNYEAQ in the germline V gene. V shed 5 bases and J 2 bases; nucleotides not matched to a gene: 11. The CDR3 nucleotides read TGTGCCAGCAGCCCGAATGGACAGGCGGGAAACACTGAAGCTTTCTTT. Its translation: CASSPNGQAGNTEAFF.

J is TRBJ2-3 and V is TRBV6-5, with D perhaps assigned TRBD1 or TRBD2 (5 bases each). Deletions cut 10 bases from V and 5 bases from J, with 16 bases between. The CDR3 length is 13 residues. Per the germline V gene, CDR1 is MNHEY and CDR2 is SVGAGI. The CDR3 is CATRPGAIDTQYF. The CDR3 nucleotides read TGTGCCACACGACCCGGGGCTATAGATACGCAGTATTTT.

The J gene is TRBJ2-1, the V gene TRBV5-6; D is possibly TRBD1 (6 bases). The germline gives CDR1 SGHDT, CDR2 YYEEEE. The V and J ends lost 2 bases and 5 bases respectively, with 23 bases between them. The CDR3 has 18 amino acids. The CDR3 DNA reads TGTGCCAGCAGCTTTAACACCCGTACAGGGAAGGTCAACAATGAGCAGTTCTTC. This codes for CASSFNTRTGKVNNEQFF.

CDR3 DNA sequence: TGTGCCAGCAGTTACATCCAGACCTACTCCTACGAGCAGTACTTC. Its translation: CASSYIQTYSYEQYF. The chain couples TRBV6-5 to TRBJ2-7; D ambiguous. Germline values: CDR1 MNHEY, CDR2 SVGAGI. This CDR3 comprises 15 residues. V lost 2 bases and J 0 bases, leaving 11 bases between the germline ends.

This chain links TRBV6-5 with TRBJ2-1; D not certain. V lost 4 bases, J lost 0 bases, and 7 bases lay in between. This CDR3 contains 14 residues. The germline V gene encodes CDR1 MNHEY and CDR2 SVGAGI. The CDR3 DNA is TGTGCCAGCAGTTCGCAGGCCTCCTACAATGAGCAGTTCTTC. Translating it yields CASSSQASYNEQFF.

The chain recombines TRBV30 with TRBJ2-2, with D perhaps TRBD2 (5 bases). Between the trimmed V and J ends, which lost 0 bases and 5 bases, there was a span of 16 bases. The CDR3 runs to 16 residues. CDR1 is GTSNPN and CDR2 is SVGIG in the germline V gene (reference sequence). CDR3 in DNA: TGTGCCTGGAGTGTACTAAGGCTAGCTGATACCGGGGAGCTGTTTTTT. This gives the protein CAWSVLRLADTGELFF.

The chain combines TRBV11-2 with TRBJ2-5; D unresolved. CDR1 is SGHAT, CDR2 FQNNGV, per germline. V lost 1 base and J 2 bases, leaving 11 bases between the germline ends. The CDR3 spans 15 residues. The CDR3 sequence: CASSLGSLEQETQYF. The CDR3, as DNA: TGTGCCAGCAGCTTAGGTTCCTTAGAACAAGAGACCCAGTACTTC.

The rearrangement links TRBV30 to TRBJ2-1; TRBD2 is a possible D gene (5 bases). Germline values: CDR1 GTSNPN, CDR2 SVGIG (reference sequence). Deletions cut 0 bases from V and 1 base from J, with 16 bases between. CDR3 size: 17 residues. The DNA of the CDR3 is TGTGCCTGGAGTGTACGGCGGGTTTTGCTTTCCTACAATGAGCAGTTCTTC. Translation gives CAWSVRRVLLSYNEQFF.

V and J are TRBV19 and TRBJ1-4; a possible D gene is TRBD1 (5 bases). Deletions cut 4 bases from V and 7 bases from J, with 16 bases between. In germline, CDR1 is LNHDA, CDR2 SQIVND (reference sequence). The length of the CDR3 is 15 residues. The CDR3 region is CASSTVTPGGEKLFF. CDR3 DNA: TGTGCCAGTAGTACCGTGACACCCGGGGGTGAAAAACTGTTTTTT.

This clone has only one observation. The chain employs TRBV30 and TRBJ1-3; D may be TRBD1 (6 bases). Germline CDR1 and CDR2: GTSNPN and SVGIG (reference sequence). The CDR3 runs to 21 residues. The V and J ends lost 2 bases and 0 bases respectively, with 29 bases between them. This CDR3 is CAWSKNRDLGHLLPSGNTIYF. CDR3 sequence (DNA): TGTGCCTGGAGTAAAAACAGGGACTTGGGCCACCTCCTACCCTCTGGAAACACCATATATTTT.